This TCR beta chain was sequenced in a study of tumor-infiltrating lymphocytes in primary liver carcinoma. Study information: Samples returned roughly 3.5 to 7.5 million productive TCRbeta reads each. Read depth did not differ significantly between tissue types.

The 20-30 mg bulk tissue piece was not sorted before simultaneous RNA and DNA extraction. Every tumor was sampled at five separate regions. General study results and limits: It was tumor-adjacent and tumor-blood pairs that overlapped less than tumor region pairs did. Blood had a significantly lower top-250-clone fraction than tumors did (p = 0.039).

Production of TCR beta cDNA used 500 ng total RNA together with a constant-region primer. Employing slightly modified ARM-PCR, three nested multiplex PCR rounds were run, and these gave rise to the TCR beta libraries. TCRdb reanalysed the multiplex PCR reads using MiXCR and keeps one entry per CDR3 protein. The table shows over 45,000 distinct CDR3 sequences, with less than 75% occurring only once. The table lists this clonotype with many counts. Its antigen is still unknown. The receptor comes from a man aged 40-49 years with primary liver carcinoma and hepatitis B virus infection. Sequenced material: liver tumor tissue from sampling region 5. Documented subset: tumor region T5, tumor centre.

The CDR3 spells CSVQGLDEKLFF. CDR3 DNA sequence: TGCAGCGTTCAGGGGTTGGATGAAAAACTGTTTTTT. The chain combines TRBV29-1 with TRBJ1-4, with D perhaps TRBD1 (6 bases). The CDR3 runs to 12 residues. Trimming shortened V by 5 bases and J by 6 bases, and 10 bases separated the two germline ends. Germline V gives CDR1 SQVTM, CDR2 ANQGSEA.